Listed here are 18 T cell receptor beta chains from one sample, sequenced in a study of CD8+ T cells in alopecia areata. Sample treatment: oral pan-JAK inhibitor, 5-10 mg twice daily. TCR sequencing used cDNA made by reverse transcription of extracted RNA. Some clones are missing from TCRdb's copy, which holds only in-frame ones; the method was immunoSEQ multiplex PCR. The sample lists approximately 180,000 clones, 60% occurring once. The starting material was CD4+ T cells sorted from blood, obtained at week 24, from a patient treated with tofacitinib. These receptors all stem from a human donor with alopecia areata.

The chain joins TRBV30 to TRBJ2-7; D might be TRBD2 (5 bases). Per germline, CDR1 GTSNPN and CDR2 SVGIG (reference sequence). The CDR3 loop spans 12 amino acids. The V end lost 5 bases, the J end lost 0 bases, and 8 bases lay between the germline ends. The CDR3 protein is CAWGLPSYEQYF. CDR3 nucleotide sequence: TGTGCCTGGGGACTTCCCTCCTACGAGCAGTACTTC.

The rearrangement uses TRBV2 and TRBJ1-2; TRBD1 matches at 10 bases. V dropped 7 bases and J dropped 3; count of bases not matched to a gene: 8. The CDR3 contains 15 residues. The germline gives CDR1 SNHLY, CDR2 FYNNEI. Written as DNA, the CDR3 is TGTGCCAGCATGCCGGACAGGGGGAAAGACTATGGCTACACCTTC. This gives the protein CASMPDRGKDYGYTF.

This clone has only one observation. DNA for the CDR3: TGTGCCAGCAGCCGGACCGGGACCAGAGACAATGAGCAGTTCTTC. Its protein is CASSRTGTRDNEQFF. The chain uses TRBV6-5 and TRBJ2-1, with D perhaps assigned TRBD1 or TRBD2 (5 bases each). This CDR3 region has 15 residues. The germline CDR1 and CDR2 sequences are MNHEY and SVGAGI. Trimming took off 6 bases at V and 5 bases at J, with 17 bases between the two ends.

V usage is TRBV5-8 and J usage is TRBJ2-3; 9 nucleotides align to TRBD2. After removal of 2 bases from V and 0 bases from J, the junction contained 10 bases not matched to a gene. CDR3 length: 18 residues. The germline V gene has CDR1 SGHTS and CDR2 YDEGEE. The DNA for the CDR3 is TGTGCCAGCAGCTTAAGTGTGCTAGCGGGACCTAGCACAGATACGCAGTATTTT. Translating it yields CASSLSVLAGPSTDTQYF. Looking up the rest from reference TRBV5-8 and TRBJ2-3 gives the full variable domain: EAGVTQSPTHLIKTRGQQATLRCSPISGHTSVYWYQQALGLGLQFLLWYDEGEERNRGNFPPRFSGRQFPNYSSELNVNALELEDSALYLCASSLSVLAGPSTDTQYFGPGTRLTVL.

This clone was observed many times. This chain joins TRBV2 and TRBJ2-1; D is perhaps TRBD1 (6 bases). Germline V gives CDR1 SNHLY, CDR2 FYNNEI. V lost 8 bases, J lost 4 bases, and 15 bases lay in between. The CDR3 covers 14 residues. This CDR3 is CASAGEFVYNEQFF. The CDR3 region has the DNA TGTGCCAGCGCAGGGGAGTTTGTTTACAATGAGCAGTTCTTC.

The chain couples TRBV5-6 to TRBJ1-2; TRBD1 matches 8 bases. Germline trimming cut 2 bases from V and 4 bases from J; bases unmatched to any gene: 1. Germline V CDR1 and CDR2: SGHDT, YYEEEE. This CDR3 is built from 13 residues. The CDR3 spells CASSLQGGYGYTF. The CDR3 DNA follows: TGTGCCAGCAGCTTACAGGGGGGCTATGGCTACACCTTC.

V is TRBV7-6 and J is TRBJ2-5, with D possibly matching TRBD2 (5 bases). The CDR3 covers 14 residues. The ends were cut back, 5 bases at V and 4 bases at J, with 14 bases in the middle. Germline V gene sequence: CDR1 SGHVS, CDR2 FNYEAQ. This CDR3 is CASSLKAVGETQYF. In DNA form, the CDR3 reads TGTGCCAGCAGCCTCAAAGCGGTAGGAGAGACCCAGTACTTC.

V gene TRBV6-6 combines with J gene TRBJ1-2; weak D call: TRBD1 (6 bases). With 6 bases removed from V and 3 bases from J, the gap between germline ends came to 14 bases. From germline, CDR1 is MNHNY and CDR2 SVGAGI (reference sequence). The CDR3 loop spans 14 amino acids. Here the CDR3 DNA reads TGTGCCAGCAGGTACCCAGGGACACACTATGGCTACACCTTC. Translated, it gives CASRYPGTHYGYTF.

V usage is TRBV29-1 and J usage is TRBJ1-1; no clear D gene. CDR1 SQVTM and CDR2 ANQGSEA come from the germline V gene. V gave up 6 bases and J gave up 7 bases, with 12 bases separating them. This CDR3 region has 11 residues. CDR3 sequence: CSVARTGEAFF. Written as DNA, the CDR3 is TGCAGCGTGGCCCGGACTGGTGAAGCTTTCTTT.

The V and J genes are TRBV7-3 and TRBJ2-5, with TRBD1 matching over 7 bases. V shed 5 bases and J 6 bases; nucleotides not matched to a gene: 6. The germline CDR1 and CDR2 sequences are SGHTA and FQGTGA. The CDR3 length is 13 residues. The CDR3 loop is CASSRQGEKTQYF. CDR3 bases: TGTGCCAGCAGCCGACAGGGTGAAAAGACCCAGTACTTC.

This sequence joins TRBV2 and TRBJ1-2; no clear D gene. CDR1 is SNHLY and CDR2 is FYNNEI in the germline V gene. CDR3 size: 15 residues. V lost 4 bases, J lost 5 bases, and 17 bases lay in between. The CDR3 region has the DNA TGTGCCAGCAGTGCCAACTGGGCTGATCAATATGGCTACACCTTC. This gives the protein CASSANWADQYGYTF. Based on the CDR3 plus reference TRBV2 and TRBJ1-2, the full variable domain is EPEVTQTPSHQVTQMGQEVILRCVPISNHLYFYWYRQILGQKVEFLVSFYNNEISEKSEIFDDQFSVERPDGSNFTLKIRSTKLEDSAMYFCASSANWADQYGYTFGSGTRLTVV.

The V and J genes are TRBV2 and TRBJ2-7, with TRBD1 as a possible D gene (5 bases). Trimming took 7 bases from V and 2 from J, leaving 9 bases between them. This CDR3 is built from 12 residues. The germline V gene has CDR1 SNHLY and CDR2 FYNNEI. The CDR3 is CASTRTPYEQYF. For the CDR3, the DNA is TGTGCCAGCACTCGGACACCCTACGAGCAGTACTTC.

A word on this clone: The same CDR3 arises from other DNA sequences in this sample as well. The rearrangement joins TRBV29-1 to TRBJ1-1; D gene ambiguous. The germline V gene encodes CDR1 SQVTM and CDR2 ANQGSEA. V was cut by 2 bases and J by 0 bases, with 7 bases left in between. This CDR3 has 13 amino acids. DNA of the CDR3: TGCAGCGTTGAACGCAGGATGAACACTGAAGCTTTCTTT. Translation: CSVERRMNTEAFF.

This clone was seen only a few times. The rearrangement uses TRBV23-1 and TRBJ1-1; D call uncertain. TRBV23-1 is an open reading frame, and its role is uncertain. V lost 0 bases, J lost 5 bases, and 7 bases lay in between. This CDR3 is built from 13 residues. This CDR3 reads CASSQSIWTEAFF. The CDR3 bases are TGCGCCAGCAGTCAATCGATCTGGACTGAAGCTTTCTTT.

This sequence joins TRBV10-3 and TRBJ2-1; 10 bases agree with TRBD2. The germline CDR1 and CDR2 sequences are ENHRY and SYGVKD. There are 16 residues in the CDR3. The J segment lost 4 bases and the V segment lost 5 bases, leaving 8 bases of the junction unmatched. The CDR3 region has the DNA TGTGCCATCAGTTCCCGGAGTAGCGGGGGGTACAATGAGCAGTTCTTC. Its translation: CAISSRSSGGYNEQFF.

In its sample, this clone was seen a few times. V is TRBV4-3 and J is TRBJ2-7; maybe TRBD1 (6 bases). V was pared by 1 base and J by 7 bases, with 17 bases between. The CDR3 sequence is 15 residues long. From germline, CDR1 is LGHNA and CDR2 YSLEER. The CDR3 DNA is TGCGCCAGCAGCCAAGTCGGGCAGGGGCGAGGGGAGCAGTACTTC. Amino acid sequence: CASSQVGQGRGEQYF.

To note about this clone: Other nucleotide sequences from this sample produce the same CDR3. The gene calls are TRBV29-1 and TRBJ2-3, with 8 bases matching TRBD1. The CDR3 length is 12 residues. Germline V lookup: CDR1 SQVTM, CDR2 ANQGSEA. The junction had 1 base not matched to a gene; V was cut back by 6 bases and J by 2 bases. The CDR3 protein is CSVDRDTDTQYF. In nucleotides, the CDR3 is TGCAGCGTGGACAGGGACACAGATACGCAGTATTTT.

This clone was seen many times. Other DNA sequences within the sample encode an identical CDR3. This CDR3 is CASSEDSYNEQFF. CDR3 sequence (DNA): TGCGCCAGCAGCGAGGACTCTTACAATGAGCAGTTCTTC. V is TRBV5-1 and J is TRBJ2-1; the D gene is possibly TRBD2 (5 bases). This CDR3 contains 13 residues. The V gene lost 4 bases and the J gene lost 4 bases, with 9 bases spanning the gap. Germline assignment: CDR1 SGHRS and CDR2 YFSETQ.